This passage covers 9 T cell receptor beta chains from one sample sequenced in a study of T cells in Graves' hyperthyroidism and ophthalmopathy. Amplified regions were TCR beta CDR3 sequences from RNA transcripts. The study used the HTBI primer set for a first-round RT-PCR of the TCR CDR3. TCRdb re-analysed the multiplex PCR reads in MiXCR, keeping a single row per CDR3 protein. This table has hundreds of thousands of distinct CDR3 sequences, 16% appearing once. The sample was blood. The receptor set was obtained from a woman aged 18-29 years with Graves' ophthalmopathy.

This clonotype was observed at least ten times. The chain recombines TRBV20-1 with TRBJ2-7, with 7 bases identical to TRBD1. CDR3 length: 12 residues. The ends lost 5 bases at V and 6 bases at J; junction bases unmatched: 7. Germline lookup yields CDR1 DFQATT and CDR2 SNEGSKA (reference sequence). The CDR3 nucleotides are TGCAGTGCTGCCCTAGGGGGCGCCGAGCAGTACTTC. Translated, it gives CSAALGGAEQYF.

This sequence joins TRBV2 and TRBJ2-3, with 12 bases identical to TRBD2. Germline-derived CDR1 and CDR2 are SNHLY and FYNNEI. This CDR3 spans 13 amino acids. The V and J ends lost 6 bases and 9 bases, in that order; junction bases with no gene match: 4. CDR3 region: CASSWTSGITQYF. In DNA, the CDR3 is TGTGCCAGCAGCTGGACTAGCGGGATAACGCAGTATTTT.

This clonotype was found many times. The chain is built from TRBV5-4 and TRBJ2-5; D ambiguous. The V end lost 2 bases, the J end lost 6 bases, and 5 bases lay between the germline ends. CDR1 and CDR2 from the germline V gene are SGHNT and YYREEE (reference sequence). The CDR3 length is 11 residues. The CDR3: CASSFGQTQYF. CDR3 sequence (DNA): TGTGCCAGCAGCTTCGGGCAGACCCAGTACTTC.

This clonotype was seen repeatedly, ten times or more. J is TRBJ2-6 and V is TRBV19, with D unresolved. Germline CDR1 is LNHDA and CDR2 is SQIVND (reference sequence). The CDR3 is 14 residues long. V was clipped by 3 bases and J by 0 bases, with 3 bases between them. Here the CDR3 DNA reads TGTGCCAGTAGTATTGGCTCTGGGGCCAACGTCCTGACTTTC. This sequence encodes CASSIGSGANVLTF.

This chain links TRBV5-1 with TRBJ2-5; D may be TRBD1 (5 bases). In germline, CDR1 is SGHRS, CDR2 YFSETQ. Trimming pared 1 base from V and 5 bases from J, leaving 12 bases between. CDR3 length: 14 residues. The CDR3 spells CASSLNTGLETQYF. CDR3 sequence (DNA): TGCGCCAGCAGCTTGAACACAGGCCTTGAGACCCAGTACTTC.

This clonotype was recorded many times. The CDR3: CSVGGVTSLLTDTQYF. The CDR3 nucleotides read TGCAGCGTTGGAGGGGTGACCTCCTTACTCACAGATACGCAGTATTTT. The rearrangement joins TRBV29-1 to TRBJ2-3; D is tentatively TRBD1 or TRBD2 (5 bases each). CDR1 and CDR2 (germline): SQVTM, ANQGSEA. Trimming took off 4 bases at V and 2 bases at J, with 19 bases between the two ends. CDR3 length equals 16 residues.

This clonotype occurred many times. The chain links TRBV7-2 to TRBJ2-5; unclear D gene. The V and J ends lost 3 bases and 0 bases respectively, with 5 bases between them. CDR1 SGHTA and CDR2 FQGNSA come from the germline V gene. CDR3 length: 13 amino acids. This CDR3 is CASSFGYQETQYF. In nucleotides, the CDR3 is TGTGCCAGCAGCTTCGGGTACCAAGAGACCCAGTACTTC.

At least ten counts were recorded for this clonotype. The CDR3 nucleotides are TGCGCCAGCAGCCCGGGACAGGATCGTGAGACCCAGTACTTC. This gives the protein CASSPGQDRETQYF. The chain carries TRBV5-1 and TRBJ2-5; 8 nucleotides line up with TRBD1. The CDR3 sequence is 14 residues long. CDR1 is SGHRS and CDR2 is YFSETQ in the germline V gene. J was trimmed by 5 bases and V by 4 bases; bases with no gene match: 7. Looking up the rest from reference TRBV5-1 and TRBJ2-5 gives the full variable domain: KAGVTQTPRYLIKTRGQQVTLSCSPISGHRSVSWYQQTPGQGLQFLFEYFSETQRNKGNFPGRFSGRQFSNSRSEMNVSTLELGDSALYLCASSPGQDRETQYFGPGTRLLVL.

CDR3 sequence: CASSQFGTGGTEAFF. For the CDR3, the DNA is TGCGCCAGCAGCCAATTCGGGACAGGGGGCACTGAAGCTTTCTTT. The V and J genes are TRBV4-1 and TRBJ1-1; 11 bases align to TRBD1. The J segment lost 4 bases and the V segment lost 2 bases, leaving 3 bases of the junction unmatched. CDR1 and CDR2 (germline): MGHRA, YSYEKL. The CDR3 consists of 15 residues.